This note documents a single T cell receptor (beta chain) sequence. V was pared by 2 bases and J by 3 bases, with 10 bases between. This CDR3 is 14 amino acids long. The record originates from a study of blood T cell repertoires in COVID-19. Study at large: Italy, Spain and the United States were the sources of the convalescent and acute COVID-19 samples.

Repertoires were generated with immunoSEQ multiplex PCR, while TCRdb's copy carries only in-frame clones and drops some. The sample yields fewer than 120,000 clones, more than 70% seen once. This TCR was sampled from a woman between 50 and 59 years old with acute or convalescent COVID-19. V gene TRBV23-1 combines with J gene TRBJ1-1, with a tentative D call TRBD1 (6 bases). TRBV23-1 is an ORF for which the function is uncertain. Sequencing was done on a sample of peripheral blood. The CDR3, as DNA: TGCGCCAGCAGTCAAACAGGACAGTACACTGAAGCTTTCTTT. This translates into CASSQTGQYTEAFF.